This TCR beta chain was retrieved from a study of tumor and adjacent non-tumor tissue in lung cancer. Germline V CDR1 and CDR2: LGHNA, YNFKEQ. The CDR3 consists of 15 residues. The template was RNA from unsorted bulk tissue. Worth noting for this clonotype: A junction boundary mismatches the germline segment, possibly from a read error.

Three rounds of nested PCR, following a modified ARM-PCR protocol, produced the TCRbeta library. A single record per CDR3 protein comes from TCRdb applying MiXCR to the multiplex PCR reads. There are over 130,000 distinct CDR3 sequences in the sample; around 66% occur only once, and 18% lies in the top ten. Sequencing was done on a sample of lung tumor tissue. The J gene is TRBJ1-4, the V gene TRBV4-2, with D possibly being TRBD1 (6 bases). This receptor was taken from a man aged 60-69 years with small cell lung cancer. The CDR3 coding sequence is TGTGACAGCAGCCCCCGGACAGCGGCTAACGAAAAACTGTTTTTT. The encoded protein is CDSSPRTAANEKLFF.